This section outlines one T cell receptor beta chain sequence together with its context. The V gene lost 7 bases and the J gene lost 1 base, with 7 bases spanning the gap. The CDR3 consists of 12 residues. Germline values: CDR1 ENHRY, CDR2 SYGVKD. This entry is derived from a study of OX40 agonist ivuxolimab in advanced cancers. Study-wide background: Each patient was given ivuxolimab into a vein every 2 weeks, at 0.01 to 10 mg/kg. Mean age approximately 61 years, range about 20 to 90; about 85% male.

Profiled with immunoSEQ multiplex PCR; TCRdb holds only in-frame clones, not every one. The data contain 70,000 to 95,000 clones, under 90% of them seen just once; the ten biggest clones take up 0.95% to 1.2%. V usage is TRBV10-3 and J usage is TRBJ1-1; no reliable D call. The receptor was derived from an adult with an advanced solid tumor such as melanoma, head and neck, liver or kidney cancer. The material was CD4+ or CD8+ T cells sorted from blood, obtained in a trial of the OX40 agonist ivuxolimab. CDR3 amino acids: CAIKSENTEAFF. Here the CDR3 DNA reads TGTGCCATCAAATCTGAGAACACTGAAGCTTTCTTT.